One T cell receptor beta chain is described in this entry. Its target is not known. 60 Vbeta and 13 Jbeta primers were used in PCR. The data were produced by immunoSEQ multiplex PCR, yet TCRdb's version contains in-frame clones alone and is incomplete. The sample shows around 110,000 clones, around a tenth of them seen only once. Everyone who donated was a healthy bone marrow donor. This sample is part of a study of cytomegalovirus exposure and HLA in healthy donors. General study findings and limits: The dataset shows that most TCR sequences were rare, while some public TCRs occurred in many donors. In an earlier analysis, most TCR beta V segments were productive about 90% or about 30% of the time.

CDR3 length: 16 residues. Germline V gives CDR1 SGHRS, CDR2 YFSETQ. Trimming removed 5 bases from V and 4 bases from J, with 19 bases in between. This chain joins TRBV5-1 and TRBJ2-1, with a possible D match to TRBD1 (6 bases). The clonotype originates from a man aged 25 to 40 in good health and CMV-seronegative. Sequencing was performed on PBMCs. The CDR3 spells CASSYLGRTDYNEQFF. CDR3 DNA sequence: TGCGCCAGCAGTTATCTTGGGCGGACAGATTACAATGAGCAGTTCTTC.